The sequence of this T cell receptor beta chain was determined in a study of T cell responses to AZD1222 COVID-19 vaccine. Details on this clone: As yet, its antigen is unknown.

Study conclusions and caveats: Baseline serostatus was positive in only six or seven AZD1222 recipients.

The CDR3 length is 13 residues. CDR1 and CDR2 (germline): SGHTA, FQGNSA. With 2 bases removed from V and 7 bases from J, the gap between germline ends came to 11 bases. Sequencing was performed with immunoSEQ multiplex PCR; in TCRdb, only in-frame clones are kept and a portion is missing. The repertoire consists of some 150,000 clones, with about 90% occurring once and the leading ten covering roughly 4.6%. The chain joins TRBV7-2 to TRBJ2-5, with D unclear. The TCR originated in an adult in good health. Source: peripheral blood, taken on day 0 of AZD1222 vaccination. CDR3 amino acids: CASSLPDVGTQYF. The CDR3 nucleotides read TGTGCCAGCAGCTTACCCGACGTGGGGACCCAGTACTTC.